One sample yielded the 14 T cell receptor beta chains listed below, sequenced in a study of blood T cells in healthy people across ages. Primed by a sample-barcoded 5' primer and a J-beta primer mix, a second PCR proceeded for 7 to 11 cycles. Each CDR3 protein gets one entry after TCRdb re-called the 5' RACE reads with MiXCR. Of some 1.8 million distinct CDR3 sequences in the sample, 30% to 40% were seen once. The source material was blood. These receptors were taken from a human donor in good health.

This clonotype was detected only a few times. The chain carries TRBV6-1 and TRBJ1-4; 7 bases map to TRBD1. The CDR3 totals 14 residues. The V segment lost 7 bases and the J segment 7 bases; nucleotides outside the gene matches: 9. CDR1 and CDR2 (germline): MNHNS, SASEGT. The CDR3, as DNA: TGTGCCAGCAATCCAGGGGGTGGGTTTGAAAAACTGTTTTTT. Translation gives CASNPGGGFEKLFF.

The CDR3 coding sequence is TGCGCCAGCAGCCAAGATCGGATCGCGGGCTACACCTTC. Translating it yields CASSQDRIAGYTF. The genes are TRBV4-3 and TRBJ1-2, with D uncertain. Trimming took 0 bases from V and 8 from J, leaving 10 bases between them. Per the germline V gene, CDR1 is LGHNA and CDR2 is YSLEER. The length of the CDR3 is 13 residues.

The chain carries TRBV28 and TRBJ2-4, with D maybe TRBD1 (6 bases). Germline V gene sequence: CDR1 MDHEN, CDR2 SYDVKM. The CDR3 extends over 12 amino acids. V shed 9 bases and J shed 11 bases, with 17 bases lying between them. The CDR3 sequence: CASQTGQRVQYF. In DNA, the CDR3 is TGTGCCAGTCAAACCGGACAGAGGGTTCAGTACTTC.

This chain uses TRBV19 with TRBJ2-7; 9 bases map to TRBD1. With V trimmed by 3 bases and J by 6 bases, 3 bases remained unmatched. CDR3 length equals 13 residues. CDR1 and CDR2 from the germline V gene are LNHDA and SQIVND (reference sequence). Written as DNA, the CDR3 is TGTGCCAGTAGTATGGACAGGGGCCGCGAGCAGTACTTC. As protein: CASSMDRGREQYF.

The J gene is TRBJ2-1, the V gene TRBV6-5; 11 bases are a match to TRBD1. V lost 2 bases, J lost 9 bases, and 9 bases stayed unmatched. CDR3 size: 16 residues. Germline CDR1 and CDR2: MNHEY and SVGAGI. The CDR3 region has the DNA TGTGCCAGCAGTTACACGGACAGGGGGCTTCGGGGTGAGCAGTTCTTC. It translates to CASSYTDRGLRGEQFF.

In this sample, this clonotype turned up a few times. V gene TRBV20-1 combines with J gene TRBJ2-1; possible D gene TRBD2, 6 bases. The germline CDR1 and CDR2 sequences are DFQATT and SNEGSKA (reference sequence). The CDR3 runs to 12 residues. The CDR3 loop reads CIFGSSYNEQFF. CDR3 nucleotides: TGCATATTCGGGAGCTCCTACAATGAGCAGTTCTTC.

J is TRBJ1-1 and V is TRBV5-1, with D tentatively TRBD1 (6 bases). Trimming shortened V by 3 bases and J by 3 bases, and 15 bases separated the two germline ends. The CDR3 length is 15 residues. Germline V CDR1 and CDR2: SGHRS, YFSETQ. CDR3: CASSWSDRKYTEAFF. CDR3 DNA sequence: TGCGCCAGCAGCTGGTCGGACAGAAAATACACTGAAGCTTTCTTT.

Written as DNA, the CDR3 is TGCGCCAGCAGCCAATTCAGCTGGGGATCCTACGAGCAGTACTTC. It specifies CASSQFSWGSYEQYF. The chain combines TRBV4-3 with TRBJ2-1, with D hard to call. The end of the DNA is better explained by TRBJ2-7, so the J call may be wrong. In germline, CDR1 is LGHNA, CDR2 YSLEER. This CDR3 region has 15 residues.

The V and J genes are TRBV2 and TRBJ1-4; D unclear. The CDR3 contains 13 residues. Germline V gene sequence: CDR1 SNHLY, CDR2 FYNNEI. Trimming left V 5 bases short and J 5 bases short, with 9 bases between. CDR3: CASSSRRNEKLFF. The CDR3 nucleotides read TGTGCCAGCAGTAGTAGACGAAATGAAAAACTGTTTTTT.

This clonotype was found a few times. For the CDR3, the DNA is TGTGCCAGCAGCTTTGGTCAAGCCCCGTACAATGAGCAGTTCTTC. Its translation is CASSFGQAPYNEQFF. The chain employs TRBV7-8 and TRBJ2-1; D not certain. The CDR3 is made up of 15 amino acids. Trimming took 3 bases from V and 4 from J, leaving 13 bases between them. Germline values: CDR1 SGHVS, CDR2 FQNEAQ.

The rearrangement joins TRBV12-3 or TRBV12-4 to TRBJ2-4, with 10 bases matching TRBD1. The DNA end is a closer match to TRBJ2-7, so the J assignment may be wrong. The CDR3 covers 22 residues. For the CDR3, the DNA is TGTGCCAGCAGCTTGATTCTTTCGGGGGGGACAGGGGAGGTTCTGATATCCTACGAGCAGTACTTC. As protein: CASSLILSGGTGEVLISYEQYF.

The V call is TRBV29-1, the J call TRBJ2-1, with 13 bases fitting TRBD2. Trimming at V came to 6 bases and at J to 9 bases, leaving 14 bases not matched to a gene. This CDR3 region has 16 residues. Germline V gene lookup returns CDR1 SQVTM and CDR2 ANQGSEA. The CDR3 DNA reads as TGCAGCGTCAAACATGGACTAGCGGGGGTGCAGGGTGAGCAGTTCTTC. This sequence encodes CSVKHGLAGVQGEQFF.

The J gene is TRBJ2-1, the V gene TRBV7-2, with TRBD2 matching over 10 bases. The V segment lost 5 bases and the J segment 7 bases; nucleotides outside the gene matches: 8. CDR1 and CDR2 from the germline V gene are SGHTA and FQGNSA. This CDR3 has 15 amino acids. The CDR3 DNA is TGTGCCAGCAGCCTACGGACTAGCGGAAGAAATGAGCAGTTCTTC. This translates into CASSLRTSGRNEQFF.

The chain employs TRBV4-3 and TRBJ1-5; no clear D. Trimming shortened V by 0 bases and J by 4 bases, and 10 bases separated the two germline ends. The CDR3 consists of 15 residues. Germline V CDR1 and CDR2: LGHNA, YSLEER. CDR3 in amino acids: CASSQDSSANQPQHF. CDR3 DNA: TGCGCCAGCAGCCAAGATTCATCAGCTAATCAGCCCCAGCATTTT.